The 21 T cell receptor beta chains listed next were all sequenced from one sample in a study of PD-L1 blockade in urothelial cancer. The data were produced by immunoSEQ multiplex PCR, yet TCRdb's version contains in-frame clones alone and is incomplete. The sample lists around 70,000 clones, around four fifths occurring once. Sequences were derived from PBMCs, sampled around atezolizumab (anti-PD-L1) treatment. Receptors were obtained from a man between 65 and 85 years old with urothelial cancer.

The V and J genes are TRBV10-3 and TRBJ2-2; TRBD2 aligns across 8 bases. Per the germline V gene, CDR1 is ENHRY and CDR2 is SYGVKD. V shed 8 bases, J shed 7 bases, and the junction held 12 bases outside the gene matches. The CDR3 is made up of 15 amino acids. CDR3 coding DNA: TGTGCCATCGAGTCTCCGAGCGGGGGAGGCGGGGAGCTGTTTTTT. It is translated as CAIESPSGGGGELFF.

This clone occurred once. The chain joins TRBV18 to TRBJ1-2; D not certain. CDR1 and CDR2 from the germline V gene are KGHSH and LQKENI. The CDR3 length is 13 residues. Trimming removed 4 bases at V and 6 bases at J, with 12 bases between. The CDR3 region is CASSQSPRNGYTF. The CDR3 DNA follows: TGTGCCAGCTCACAATCCCCCAGGAATGGCTACACCTTC.

The J gene is TRBJ1-4, the V gene TRBV2; 8 bases map to TRBD1. This CDR3 contains 14 residues. V shed 3 bases, J shed 5 bases, and the junction held 2 bases outside the gene matches. The germline V gene has CDR1 SNHLY and CDR2 FYNNEI. DNA of the CDR3: TGTGCCAGCAGTGAGAACAGGGGGAATGAAAAACTGTTTTTT. This codes for CASSENRGNEKLFF.

The chain employs TRBV13 and TRBJ2-7, with 8 bases lining up with TRBD1. Germline V CDR1 and CDR2: PRHDT, FYEKMQ (reference sequence). The J segment lost 4 bases and the V segment lost 5 bases, leaving 10 bases of the junction unmatched. The CDR3 has 15 residues. In nucleotides, the CDR3 is TGTGCCAGCAGCCCAACCGGGACAGGCTTTTACGAGCAGTACTTC. Encoded protein: CASSPTGTGFYEQYF.

The rearrangement joins TRBV2 to TRBJ1-1; 8 bases are shared with TRBD1. J was trimmed by 2 bases and V by 4 bases; bases with no gene match: 6. The germline V gene encodes CDR1 SNHLY and CDR2 FYNNEI. The CDR3 loop spans 15 amino acids. CDR3 loop: CASSVQGGGNTEAFF. The DNA for the CDR3 is TGTGCCAGCAGTGTACAGGGGGGGGGAAACACTGAAGCTTTCTTT.

This sequence joins TRBV27 and TRBJ2-7; perhaps TRBD1 as D (6 bases). The V end was cut by 2 bases, the J end by 2 bases, with 10 bases between. There are 14 residues in the CDR3. From germline, CDR1 is MNHEY and CDR2 SMNVEV (reference sequence). The CDR3 DNA reads as TGTGCCAGCAGTTTAGTACAGGGCCCCTACGAGCAGTACTTC. Translating it yields CASSLVQGPYEQYF.

This sequence joins TRBV7-3 and TRBJ2-5; D uncertain. Germline V gene lookup returns CDR1 SGHTA and CDR2 FQGTGA. The CDR3 runs 13 residues. Trimming took 1 base from V and 1 from J, leaving 4 bases between them. The CDR3 reads CASSLIVQETQYF. CDR3 DNA sequence: TGTGCCAGCAGCTTAATAGTCCAAGAGACCCAGTACTTC.

V is TRBV9 and J is TRBJ2-1; perhaps TRBD2 as D (5 bases). Germline V gene data show CDR1 as SGDLS and CDR2 as YYNGEE. The CDR3 sequence is 15 residues long. V lost 1 base and J lost 2, with 10 bases in between. CDR3 DNA: TGTGCCAGCAGCGTACAGCTAGCCCCCTACAATGAGCAGTTCTTC. Amino acids: CASSVQLAPYNEQFF.

V and J are TRBV14 and TRBJ2-7; TRBD1 matches at 11 bases. The germline CDR1 and CDR2 sequences are SGHDN and FVKESK. The V segment lost 2 bases and the J segment 4 bases; nucleotides outside the gene matches: 7. The CDR3 totals 16 residues. DNA of the CDR3: TGTGCCAGCAGCCAAAGTCTGGGACAGGGGGTATACGAGCAGTACTTC. Translating it yields CASSQSLGQGVYEQYF. The whole variable domain, remainder taken from reference TRBV14 and TRBJ2-7, is EAGVTQFPSHSVIEKGQTVTLRCDPISGHDNLYWYRRVMGKEIKFLLHFVKESKQDESGMPNNRFLAERTGGTYSTLKVQPAELEDSGVYFCASSQSLGQGVYEQYFGPGTRLTVT.

The chain uses TRBV6-5 and TRBJ1-1; weak D call: TRBD1 (5 bases). Germline CDR1 reads MNHEY; CDR2 reads SVGAGI. This CDR3 spans 14 amino acids. The ends were cut back, 6 bases at V and 0 bases at J, with 11 bases in the middle. The CDR3 region has the DNA TGTGCCAGCAGAGTCGACAGCGTGAACACTGAAGCTTTCTTT. This gives the protein CASRVDSVNTEAFF.

This chain connects TRBV7-2 to TRBJ2-2, with 10 bases matching TRBD2. CDR1 and CDR2 from the germline V gene are SGHTA and FQGNSA. The CDR3 loop spans 13 amino acids. V trimming: 8 bases; J trimming: 5 bases; junction bases outside the gene matches: 2. CDR3 residues: CASQRGGTGELFF. CDR3 DNA: TGTGCCAGCCAGCGGGGGGGGACCGGGGAGCTGTTTTTT.

V gene TRBV4-1 combines with J gene TRBJ2-7, with a possible D match to TRBD1 (5 bases). This CDR3 contains 15 residues. Germline V CDR1 and CDR2: MGHRA, YSYEKL. V lost 3 bases to trimming and J lost 4 bases, with 16 bases between them. CDR3 in amino acids: CASSHGTRRVYEQYF. The CDR3 region has the DNA TGCGCCAGCAGCCACGGAACCCGCAGGGTGTACGAGCAGTACTTC.

V gene TRBV28 combines with J gene TRBJ1-5, with 9 bases matching TRBD1. V dropped 5 bases and J dropped 6; count of bases not matched to a gene: 8. This CDR3 is built from 15 residues. CDR1 MDHEN and CDR2 SYDVKM come from the germline V gene. The CDR3 loop is CASSDLQGAVQPQHF. The CDR3 nucleotides read TGTGCCAGCAGTGACCTACAGGGGGCGGTTCAGCCCCAGCATTTT.

V usage is TRBV9 and J usage is TRBJ2-3; 9 nucleotides agree with TRBD2. V was clipped by 4 bases and J by 4 bases; unmatched bases: 7. CDR3 size: 15 residues. Germline CDR1 is SGDLS and CDR2 is YYNGEE. The CDR3 loop is CASSISGSKADTQYF. Written as DNA, the CDR3 is TGTGCCAGCAGCATTAGCGGGAGTAAAGCAGATACGCAGTATTTT.

The table lists this clone with a few counts. The rearrangement joins TRBV28 to TRBJ1-5; 10 positions match TRBD1. From germline, CDR1 is MDHEN and CDR2 SYDVKM. The length of the CDR3 is 15 residues. V dropped 7 bases and J dropped 6; count of bases not matched to a gene: 9. For the CDR3, the DNA is TGTGCCAGCAACCGACAGGGGGCGCGGGTTCAGCCCCAGCATTTT. It specifies CASNRQGARVQPQHF.

The table lists this clone with a count of one. This chain links TRBV11-3 with TRBJ2-1; perhaps TRBD2 as D (6 bases). V gave up 2 bases and J gave up 10 bases, with 15 bases separating them. The germline gives CDR1 SGHNT, CDR2 YENEEA. The length of the CDR3 is 14 residues. CDR3 DNA sequence: TGTGCCAGCAGCTTACGATTCCATGCGGGGGAGCAGTTCTTC. Translated: CASSLRFHAGEQFF.

The chain employs TRBV29-1 and TRBJ1-2; maybe TRBD1 (5 bases). Germline V lookup: CDR1 SQVTM, CDR2 ANQGSEA. The CDR3 is made up of 13 amino acids. V was shortened by 1 base and J by 4 bases, with 10 bases between the two germline ends. CDR3 protein: CSVEVPGGYGYTF. CDR3 in DNA: TGCAGCGTTGAAGTACCGGGGGGCTATGGCTACACCTTC.

The V and J genes are TRBV5-1 and TRBJ2-1; 14 nucleotides align to TRBD2. J gave up 6 bases and V 2 bases, and 1 base lay outside the gene matches. CDR1 SGHRS and CDR2 YFSETQ come from the germline V gene. The CDR3 is 15 residues long. DNA of the CDR3: TGCGCCAGCAGCTTCGGGACTAGCGGGAGCAATGAGCAGTTCTTC. Encoded protein: CASSFGTSGSNEQFF.

The V and J genes are TRBV29-1 and TRBJ2-1; possibly TRBD2 for D (6 bases). Deletions cut 4 bases from V and 4 bases from J, with 8 bases between. Germline-derived CDR1 and CDR2 are SQVTM and ANQGSEA. The CDR3 sequence is 12 residues long. CDR3 in DNA: TGCAGCGTTGGCGGGGAGTACAATGAGCAGTTCTTC. Its protein product is CSVGGEYNEQFF.

The chain links TRBV19 to TRBJ1-1; D uncertain. This CDR3 is 13 amino acids long. Trimming took 3 bases from V and 1 from J, leaving 6 bases between them. Germline assignment: CDR1 LNHDA and CDR2 SQIVND (reference sequence). CDR3 residues: CASSMIGNTEAFF. CDR3 nucleotides: TGTGCCAGTAGTATGATCGGGAACACTGAAGCTTTCTTT.

This chain connects TRBV5-6 to TRBJ2-5, with 8 nucleotides matching TRBD2. Germline-derived CDR1 and CDR2 are SGHDT and YYEEEE. The ends lost 1 base at V and 1 base at J; junction bases unmatched: 0. This CDR3 has 14 amino acids. CDR3 loop: CASSLLAGQETQYF. In DNA, the CDR3 is TGTGCCAGCAGCTTGCTAGCGGGCCAAGAGACCCAGTACTTC.